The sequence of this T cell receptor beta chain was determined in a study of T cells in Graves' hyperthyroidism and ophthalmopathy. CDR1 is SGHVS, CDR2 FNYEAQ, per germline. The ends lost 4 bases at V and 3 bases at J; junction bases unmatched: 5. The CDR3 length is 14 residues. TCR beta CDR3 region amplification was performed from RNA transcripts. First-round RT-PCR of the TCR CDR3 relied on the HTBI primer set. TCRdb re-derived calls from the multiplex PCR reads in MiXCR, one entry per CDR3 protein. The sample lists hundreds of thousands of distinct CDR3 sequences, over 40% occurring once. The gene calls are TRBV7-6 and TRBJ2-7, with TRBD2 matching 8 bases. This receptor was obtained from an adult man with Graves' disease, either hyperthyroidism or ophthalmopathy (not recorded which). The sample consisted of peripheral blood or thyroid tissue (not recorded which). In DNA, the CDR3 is TGTGCCAGCAGCTCCTTCGGGGGGGACTACGAGCAGTACTTC. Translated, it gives CASSSFGGDYEQYF.